The 7 T cell receptor beta chains below were found in one sample sequenced in a study of T cells in Graves' hyperthyroidism and ophthalmopathy. TCR beta CDR3 sequences were amplified from RNA transcripts. The TCR CDR3 first-round RT-PCR relied on the HTBI primer set. TCRdb called the multiplex PCR reads again in MiXCR, with one record for every CDR3 protein. The sample has about 640,000 distinct CDR3 sequences, 20% to 25% seen once. The specimen was blood. The receptors shown here come from a man aged 30 to 45 with Graves' ophthalmopathy.

At least ten counts were recorded for this clonotype. The chain recombines TRBV7-9 with TRBJ2-1, with D possibly matching TRBD1 (6 bases). Between the trimmed V and J ends, which lost 4 bases and 4 bases, there was a span of 14 bases. CDR1 and CDR2 from the germline V gene are SEHNR and FQNEAQ (reference sequence). The CDR3 sequence is 15 residues long. The CDR3 DNA follows: TGTGCCAGCAGCTCGAGGTGGACAGTGTACAATGAGCAGTTCTTC. Amino acid sequence: CASSSRWTVYNEQFF.

This clonotype was observed a handful of times. The junction does not match germline at one end; this may be a read error. V and J are TRBV24-1 and TRBJ2-7, with D tentatively TRBD2 (6 bases). CDR1 and CDR2 from the germline V gene are KGHDR and SFDVKD. CDR3 size: 16 residues. The CDR3, as DNA: TGTGCCAGCAGTTTATCGTGGAGGGAGTCCCTCTACGAGCAGTACTTC. This codes for CASSLSWRESLYEQYF.

This clonotype came up a few times. This chain uses TRBV14 with TRBJ1-2; D not resolved. Between the trimmed V and J ends, which lost 0 bases and 3 bases, there was a span of 11 bases. From germline, CDR1 is SGHDN and CDR2 FVKESK. This CDR3 has 15 residues. This CDR3 is CASSQEADGDYGYTF. In DNA, the CDR3 is TGTGCCAGCAGCCAAGAGGCGGACGGCGACTATGGCTACACCTTC.

This clonotype occurred many times. This rearrangement joins TRBV7-2 to TRBJ2-3; D gene ambiguous. Germline CDR1 and CDR2: SGHTA and FQGNSA. The CDR3 sequence is 15 residues long. V was clipped by 5 bases and J by 0 bases, with 12 bases between them. The CDR3 DNA is TGTGCCAGCAGCGTCGCGAGAACTAGCACAGATACGCAGTATTTT. Amino acids: CASSVARTSTDTQYF.

CDR3 region: CASSQRWGTGARSTDTQYF. As DNA, the CDR3 is TGTGCCAGCAGCCAAAGGTGGGGAACGGGGGCCCGAAGCACAGATACGCAGTATTTT. This chain joins TRBV14 and TRBJ2-3; the D gene could be TRBD1 or TRBD2 (6 bases each). Germline CDR1 and CDR2: SGHDN and FVKESK. V was pared by 2 bases and J by 0 bases, with 21 bases between. This CDR3 spans 19 amino acids. The full variable domain, in which reference TRBV14 and TRBJ2-3 provide the parts outside the CDR3, is EAGVTQFPSHSVIEKGQTVTLRCDPISGHDNLYWYRRVMGKEIKFLLHFVKESKQDESGMPNNRFLAERTGGTYSTLKVQPAELEDSGVYFCASSQRWGTGARSTDTQYFGPGTRLTVL.

The chain has TRBV19 and TRBJ1-1, with 7 nucleotides matching TRBD1. V lost 8 bases, J lost 0 bases, and 3 bases stayed unmatched. The CDR3 has 13 residues. Germline V lookup: CDR1 LNHDA, CDR2 SQIVND (reference sequence). The CDR3 sequence: CASWDSMNTEAFF. CDR3 nucleotide sequence: TGTGCCAGTTGGGACAGCATGAACACTGAAGCTTTCTTT.

Many counts were recorded for this clonotype. The chain employs TRBV7-2 and TRBJ2-7; maybe TRBD1 (7 bases). There are 12 residues in the CDR3. Germline CDR1 SGHTA, CDR2 FQGNSA. V was shortened by 5 bases and J by 7 bases, with 12 bases between the two germline ends. CDR3 nucleotides: TGTGCCAGCAGCCCACAGGGGAGGGAGCAGTACTTC. It encodes CASSPQGREQYF.